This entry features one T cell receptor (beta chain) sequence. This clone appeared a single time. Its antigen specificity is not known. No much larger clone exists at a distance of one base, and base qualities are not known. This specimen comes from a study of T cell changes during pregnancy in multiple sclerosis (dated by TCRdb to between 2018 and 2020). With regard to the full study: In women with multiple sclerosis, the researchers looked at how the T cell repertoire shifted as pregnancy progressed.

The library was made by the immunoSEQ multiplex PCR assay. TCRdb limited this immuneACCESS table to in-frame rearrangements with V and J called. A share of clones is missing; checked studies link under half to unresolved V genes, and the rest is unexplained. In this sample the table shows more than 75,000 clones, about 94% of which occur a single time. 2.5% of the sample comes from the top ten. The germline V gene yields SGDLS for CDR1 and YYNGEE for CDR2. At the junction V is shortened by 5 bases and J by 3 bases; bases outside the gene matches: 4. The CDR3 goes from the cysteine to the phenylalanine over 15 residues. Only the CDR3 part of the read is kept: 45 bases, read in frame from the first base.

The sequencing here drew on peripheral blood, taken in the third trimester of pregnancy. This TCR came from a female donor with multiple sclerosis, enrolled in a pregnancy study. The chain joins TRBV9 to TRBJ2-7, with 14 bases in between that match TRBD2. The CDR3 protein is CASSVGTSGGYEQYF. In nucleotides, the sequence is TGTGCCAGCAGTGTCGGGACTAGCGGGGGCTACGAGCAGTACTTC.